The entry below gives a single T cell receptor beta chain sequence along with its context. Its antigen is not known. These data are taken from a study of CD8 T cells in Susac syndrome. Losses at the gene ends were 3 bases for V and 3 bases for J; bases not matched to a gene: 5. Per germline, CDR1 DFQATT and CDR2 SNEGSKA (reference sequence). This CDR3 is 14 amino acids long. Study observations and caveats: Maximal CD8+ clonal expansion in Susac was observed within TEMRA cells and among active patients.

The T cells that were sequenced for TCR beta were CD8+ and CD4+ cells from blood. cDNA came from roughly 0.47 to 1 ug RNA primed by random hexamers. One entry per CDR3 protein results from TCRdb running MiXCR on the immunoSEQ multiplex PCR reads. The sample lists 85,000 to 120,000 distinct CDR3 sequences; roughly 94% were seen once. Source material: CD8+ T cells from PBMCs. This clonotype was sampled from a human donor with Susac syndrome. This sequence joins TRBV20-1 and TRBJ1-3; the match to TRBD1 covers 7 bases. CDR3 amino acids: CSASDRAGGNTIYF. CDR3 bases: TGCAGTGCTAGCGACAGGGCCGGTGGAAACACCATATATTTT.